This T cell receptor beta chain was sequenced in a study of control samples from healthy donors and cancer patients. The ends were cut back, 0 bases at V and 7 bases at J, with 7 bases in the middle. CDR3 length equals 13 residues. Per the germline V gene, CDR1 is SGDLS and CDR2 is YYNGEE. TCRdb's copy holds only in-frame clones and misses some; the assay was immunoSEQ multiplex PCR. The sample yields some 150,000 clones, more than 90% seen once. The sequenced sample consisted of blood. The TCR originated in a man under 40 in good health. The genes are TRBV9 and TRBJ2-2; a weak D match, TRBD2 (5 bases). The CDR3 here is CASSVVGDGELFF. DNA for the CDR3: TGTGCCAGCAGCGTAGTGGGAGACGGGGAGCTGTTTTTT.